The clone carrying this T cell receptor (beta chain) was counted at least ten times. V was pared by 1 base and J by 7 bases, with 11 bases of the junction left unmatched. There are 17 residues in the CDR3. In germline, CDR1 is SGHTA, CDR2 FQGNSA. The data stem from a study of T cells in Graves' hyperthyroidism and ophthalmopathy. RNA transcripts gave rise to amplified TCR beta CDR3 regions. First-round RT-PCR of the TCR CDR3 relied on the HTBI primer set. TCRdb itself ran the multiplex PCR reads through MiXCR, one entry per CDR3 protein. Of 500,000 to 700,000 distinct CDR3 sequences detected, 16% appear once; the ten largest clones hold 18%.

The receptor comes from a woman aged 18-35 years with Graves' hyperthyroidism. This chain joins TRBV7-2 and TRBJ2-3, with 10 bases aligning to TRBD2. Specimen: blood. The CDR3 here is CASSLGSGAGGPHTQYF. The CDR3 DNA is TGTGCCAGCAGCTTAGGGAGTGGAGCGGGAGGGCCCCATACGCAGTATTTT.